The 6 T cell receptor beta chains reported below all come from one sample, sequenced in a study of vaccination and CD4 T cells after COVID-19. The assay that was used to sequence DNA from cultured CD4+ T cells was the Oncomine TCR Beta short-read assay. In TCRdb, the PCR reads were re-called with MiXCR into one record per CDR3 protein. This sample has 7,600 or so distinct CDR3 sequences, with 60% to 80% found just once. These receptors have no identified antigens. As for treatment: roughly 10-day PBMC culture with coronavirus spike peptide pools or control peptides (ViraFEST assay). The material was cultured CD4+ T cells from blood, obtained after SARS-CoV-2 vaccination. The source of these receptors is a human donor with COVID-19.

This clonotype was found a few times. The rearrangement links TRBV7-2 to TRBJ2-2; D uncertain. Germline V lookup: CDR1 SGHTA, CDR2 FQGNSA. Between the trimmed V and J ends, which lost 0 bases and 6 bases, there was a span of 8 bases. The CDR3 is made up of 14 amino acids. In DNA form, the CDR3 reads TGTGCCAGCAGCTTAGCAGCCCTGCCCGGGGAGCTGTTTTTT. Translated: CASSLAALPGELFF.

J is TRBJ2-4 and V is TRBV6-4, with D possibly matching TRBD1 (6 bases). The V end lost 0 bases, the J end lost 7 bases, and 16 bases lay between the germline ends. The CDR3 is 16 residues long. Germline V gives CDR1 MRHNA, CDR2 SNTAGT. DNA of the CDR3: TGTGCCAGCAGTGACTCTGTGGGGGCCGTCTACAACATTCAGTACTTC. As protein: CASSDSVGAVYNIQYF.

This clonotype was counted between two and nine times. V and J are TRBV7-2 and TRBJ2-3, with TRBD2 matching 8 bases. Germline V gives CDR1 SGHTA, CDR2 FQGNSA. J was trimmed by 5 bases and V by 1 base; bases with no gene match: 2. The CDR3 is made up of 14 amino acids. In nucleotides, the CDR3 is TGTGCCAGCAGCTTAGACAGCGGGGGAGATACGCAGTATTTT. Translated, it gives CASSLDSGGDTQYF.

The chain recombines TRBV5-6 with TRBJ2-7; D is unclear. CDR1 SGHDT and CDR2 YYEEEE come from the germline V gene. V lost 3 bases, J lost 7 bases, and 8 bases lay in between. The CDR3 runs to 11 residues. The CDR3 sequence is CASSSTSEQYF. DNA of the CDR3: TGTGCCAGCAGCTCCACTTCGGAGCAGTACTTC.

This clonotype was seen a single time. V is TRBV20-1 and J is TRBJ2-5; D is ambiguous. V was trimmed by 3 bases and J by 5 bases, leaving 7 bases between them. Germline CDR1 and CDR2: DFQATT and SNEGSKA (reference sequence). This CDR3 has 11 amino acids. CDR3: CSARPSETQYF. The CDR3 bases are TGCAGTGCTAGGCCTTCTGAGACCCAGTACTTC.

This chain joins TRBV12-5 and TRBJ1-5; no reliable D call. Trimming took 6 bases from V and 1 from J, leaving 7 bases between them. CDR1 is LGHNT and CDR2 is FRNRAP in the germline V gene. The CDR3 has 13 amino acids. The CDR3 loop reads CASGPGSNQPQHF. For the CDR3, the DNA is TGTGCTAGTGGACCCGGAAGCAATCAGCCCCAGCATTTT.